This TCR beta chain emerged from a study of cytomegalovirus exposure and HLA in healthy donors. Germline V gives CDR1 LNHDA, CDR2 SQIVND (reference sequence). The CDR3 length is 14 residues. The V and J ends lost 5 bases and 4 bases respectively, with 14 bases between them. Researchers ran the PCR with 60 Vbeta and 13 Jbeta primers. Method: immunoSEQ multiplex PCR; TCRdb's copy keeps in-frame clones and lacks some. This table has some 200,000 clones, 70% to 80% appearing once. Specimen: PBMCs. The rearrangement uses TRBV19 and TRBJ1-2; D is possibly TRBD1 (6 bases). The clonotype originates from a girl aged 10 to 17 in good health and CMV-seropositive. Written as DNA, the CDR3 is TGTGCCAGTAGTGCCAGGGGTTACGCCTATGGCTACACCTTC. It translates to CASSARGYAYGYTF.